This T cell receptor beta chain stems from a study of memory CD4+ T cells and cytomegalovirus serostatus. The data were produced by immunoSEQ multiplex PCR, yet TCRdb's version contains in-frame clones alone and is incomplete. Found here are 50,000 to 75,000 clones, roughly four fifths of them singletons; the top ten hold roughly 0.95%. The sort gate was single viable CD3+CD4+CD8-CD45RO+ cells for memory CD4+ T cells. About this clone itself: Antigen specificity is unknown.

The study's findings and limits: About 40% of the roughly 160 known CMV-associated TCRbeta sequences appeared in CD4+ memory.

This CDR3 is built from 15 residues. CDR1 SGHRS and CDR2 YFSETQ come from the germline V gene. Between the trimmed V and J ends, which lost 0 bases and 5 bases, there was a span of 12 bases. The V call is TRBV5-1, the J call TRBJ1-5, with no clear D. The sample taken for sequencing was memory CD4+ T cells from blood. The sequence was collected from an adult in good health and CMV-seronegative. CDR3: CASSLGVGGDQPQHF. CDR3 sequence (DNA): TGCGCCAGCAGCTTGGGGGTAGGCGGGGATCAGCCCCAGCATTTT.